Below are 9 T cell receptor beta chains sequenced from a single sample in a study of blood T cell repertoires in COVID-19. Clones were sequenced by immunoSEQ multiplex PCR, and TCRdb holds only the in-frame ones, with some missing. The sample holds roughly 150,000 clones; approximately 81% are singletons and the top ten take roughly 5.4%. Sequencing was done on a sample of peripheral blood. These receptors were taken from a woman in her fifties or sixties with COVID-19, enrolled during active disease.

The chain is built from TRBV4-1 and TRBJ2-2; 8 positions agree with TRBD2. The germline V gene has CDR1 MGHRA and CDR2 YSYEKL. Losses at the gene ends were 4 bases for V and 5 bases for J; bases not matched to a gene: 9. This CDR3 has 16 residues. The CDR3 loop reads CASSPGLAGSTGELFF. The CDR3 nucleotides are TGCGCCAGCAGCCCTGGACTAGCCGGTTCAACCGGGGAGCTGTTTTTT.

Here the CDR3 reads CATNTGQGAEAFF. In nucleotides, the CDR3 is TGTGCCACCAATACGGGCCAGGGGGCTGAAGCTTTCTTT. The chain links TRBV10-3 to TRBJ1-1, with 7 bases fitting TRBD1. This CDR3 has 13 residues. Per the germline V gene, CDR1 is ENHRY and CDR2 is SYGVKD. The trim removed 10 bases at V and 6 bases at J, leaving 11 bases unmatched.

The CDR3 here is CAWSVRGGGGNEQFF. CDR3 nucleotide sequence: TGTGCCTGGAGTGTACGGGGGGGCGGGGGCAATGAGCAGTTCTTC. The chain has TRBV30 and TRBJ2-1, with 8 bases fitting TRBD2. Germline loops: CDR1 GTSNPN, CDR2 SVGIG (reference sequence). This CDR3 region has 15 residues. The J segment lost 6 bases and the V segment lost 0 bases, leaving 7 bases of the junction unmatched.

In its sample, this clone was seen once. The chain uses TRBV14 and TRBJ2-1, with a weak D call TRBD2 (6 bases). The CDR3 loop spans 14 amino acids. The germline V gene encodes CDR1 SGHDN and CDR2 FVKESK. Trimming shortened V by 7 bases and J by 3 bases, and 13 bases separated the two germline ends. CDR3 region: CASNRDSNYNEQFF. Written as DNA, the CDR3 is TGTGCCAGCAACCGGGACTCGAACTACAATGAGCAGTTCTTC. The complete variable domain, with remaining parts taken from reference TRBV14 and TRBJ2-1, reads EAGVTQFPSHSVIEKGQTVTLRCDPISGHDNLYWYRRVMGKEIKFLLHFVKESKQDESGMPNNRFLAERTGGTYSTLKVQPAELEDSGVYFCASNRDSNYNEQFFGPGTRLTVL.

The rearrangement uses TRBV7-8 and TRBJ1-3; 7 bases are a match to TRBD1. This CDR3 contains 17 residues. V gave up 4 bases and J gave up 6 bases; unmatched junction bases: 15. Germline V gives CDR1 SGHVS, CDR2 FQNEAQ. The chain's CDR3 is CASSSFRMGQYANTIYF. CDR3 DNA: TGTGCCAGCAGCTCGTTTAGGATGGGACAGTACGCAAACACCATATATTTT.

This chain joins TRBV2 and TRBJ2-7, with 14 bases that match TRBD2. This CDR3 region has 17 residues. V was clipped by 10 bases and J by 4 bases; unmatched bases: 15. Germline CDR1 SNHLY, CDR2 FYNNEI. CDR3 amino acids: CATTGTSGGATWYEQYF. The CDR3 nucleotides are TGTGCCACCACCGGGACTAGCGGGGGCGCAACCTGGTACGAGCAGTACTTC.

The chain is built from TRBV18 and TRBJ2-3, with TRBD2 matching over 7 bases. The CDR3 runs to 17 residues. CDR1 is KGHSH, CDR2 LQKENI, per germline. Trimming took 3 bases from V and 0 from J; bases not matched to a gene: 9. CDR3: CASSPPSRGGSTDTQYF. The CDR3 coding sequence is TGTGCCAGCTCACCTCCGAGTCGCGGGGGAAGCACAGATACGCAGTATTTT.

This sequence joins TRBV14 and TRBJ1-3; D gene ambiguous. The germline V gene encodes CDR1 SGHDN and CDR2 FVKESK. V was pared by 0 bases and J by 2 bases, with 11 bases between. The CDR3 loop spans 16 amino acids. This chain's CDR3 is CASSQEWRRTGNTIYF. The CDR3 DNA reads TGTGCCAGCAGCCAAGAATGGCGGAGAACTGGAAACACCATATATTTT.

The rearrangement joins TRBV13 to TRBJ1-3, with unresolved D. Trimming took off 1 base at V and 3 bases at J, with 13 bases between the two ends. The germline V gene has CDR1 PRHDT and CDR2 FYEKMQ (reference sequence). CDR3 length: 16 residues. CDR3 in DNA: TGTGCCAGCAGCTTAGATCCGGGAGGAATTGGAAACACCATATATTTT. Protein sequence: CASSLDPGGIGNTIYF.